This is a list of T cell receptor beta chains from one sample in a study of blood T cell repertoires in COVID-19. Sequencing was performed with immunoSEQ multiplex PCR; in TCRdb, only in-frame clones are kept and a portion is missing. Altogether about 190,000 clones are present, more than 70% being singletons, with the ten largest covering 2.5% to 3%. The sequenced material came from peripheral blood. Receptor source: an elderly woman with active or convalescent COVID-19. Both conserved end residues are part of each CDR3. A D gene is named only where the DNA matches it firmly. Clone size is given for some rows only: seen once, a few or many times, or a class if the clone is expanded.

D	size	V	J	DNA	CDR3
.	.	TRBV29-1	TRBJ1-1	TGCAGCGCCCGACTAGCGTTGAACACTGAAGCTTTCTTT	CSARLALNTEAFF
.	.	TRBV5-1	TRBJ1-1	TGCGCCAGCAGACTAGACAAGAACACTGAAGCTTTCTTT	CASRLDKNTEAFF
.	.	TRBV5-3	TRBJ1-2	TGTGCCAGAAGACTGTCTGGTTGGCAGGGTCTCCGCTACACCTTC	CARRLSGWQGLRYTF
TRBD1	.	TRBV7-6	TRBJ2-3	TGTGCCAGCAGCTCCCTCTCCGGGACAGCGTTGCCGGATACGCAGTATTTT	CASSSLSGTALPDTQYF
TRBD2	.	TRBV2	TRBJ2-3	TGTGCCAGCAGTGGGCCTAGCGGGGGGGATTACACAGATACGCAGTATTTT	CASSGPSGGDYTDTQYF
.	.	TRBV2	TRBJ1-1	TGTGCCAACTCCAGGGATAGAGACACTGAAGCTTTCTTT	CANSRDRDTEAFF
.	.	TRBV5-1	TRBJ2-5	TGCGCCAGCAGCCGGTATTTCCTCAGGCAGGGAGAGACCCAGTACTTC	CASSRYFLRQGETQYF
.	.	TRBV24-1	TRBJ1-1	TGTGCCACCAGCGGGGGGGTGAACACTGAAGCTTTCTTT	CATSGGVNTEAFF
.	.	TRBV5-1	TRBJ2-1	TGCGCCAGCAGCTTGGGCGGGGTAGGGCAGTTCTTC	CASSLGGVGQFF
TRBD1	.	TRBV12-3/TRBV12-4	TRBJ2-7	TGTGCCAGCGGACAGGGGGCCTACGAGCAGTACTTC	CASGQGAYEQYF
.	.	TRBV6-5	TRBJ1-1	TGTGCCAGCAGTTACCAAGGCAGGACATATAACACTGAAGCTTTCTTT	CASSYQGRTYNTEAFF
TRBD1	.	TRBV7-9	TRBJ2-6	TGTGCCGGGGGACAGGACTCTGGGGCCAACGTCCTGACTTTC	CAGGQDSGANVLTF
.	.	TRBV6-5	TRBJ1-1	TGTGCCAGCAGTCTGGGGCACCCCACTGAAGCTTTCTTT	CASSLGHPTEAFF
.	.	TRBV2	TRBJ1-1	TGTGCCAGCAGTGACGAGGGGGTTTACACTGAAGCTTTCTTT	CASSDEGVYTEAFF
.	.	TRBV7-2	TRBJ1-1	TGTGCCAGCAGCGCCCTGAGGGCAGGGGAAGGAGCTTTCTTT	CASSALRAGEGAFF
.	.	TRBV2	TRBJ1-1	TGTGCCAGCAGACCGAGACAGCCGAACACTGAAGCTTTCTTT	CASRPRQPNTEAFF
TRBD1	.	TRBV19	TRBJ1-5	TGTGCCAGTAGTCCAGGGGGAAATCAGCCCCAGCATTTT	CASSPGGNQPQHF
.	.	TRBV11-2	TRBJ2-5	TGTGCCAGCAGCTTTGCTAGCGAACCCCAGTACTTC	CASSFASEPQYF
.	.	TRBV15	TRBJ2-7	TGTGCCACCAGCAGAGTCGGGGGTCCCTACGAGCAGTACTTC	CATSRVGGPYEQYF
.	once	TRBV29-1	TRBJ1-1	TGCAGCGGGACGGCGGGTCGGACTGAAGCTTTCTTT	CSGTAGRTEAFF
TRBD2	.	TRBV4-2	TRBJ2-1	TGTGCCAGCAGCCCCATTAGCGGGGGGGACTACAATGAGCAGTTCTTC	CASSPISGGDYNEQFF
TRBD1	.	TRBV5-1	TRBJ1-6	TGCGCCAGCAGCCCTCGACAGGGAGCTCTGATTTCACCCCTCCACTTT	CASSPRQGALISPLHF
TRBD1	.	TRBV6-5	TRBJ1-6	TGTGCCAGCAGGGGACAGGGAAGAGGTTCACCCCTCCACTTT	CASRGQGRGSPLHF
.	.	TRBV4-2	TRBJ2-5	TGTGCCAGCAGCCAAGCAGGGGTTTACCAAGAGACCCAGTACTTC	CASSQAGVYQETQYF
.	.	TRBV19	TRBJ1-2	TGTGCCAGTAAATCACAGGGTTGGGATGGCTACACCTTC	CASKSQGWDGYTF
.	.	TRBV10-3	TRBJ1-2	TGTGCCATCAGTGAGGAGAACTATGGCTACACCTTC	CAISEENYGYTF
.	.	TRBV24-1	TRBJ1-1	TGTGCCACCAGTGACCCAAGAGGAAACACTGAAGCTTTCTTT	CATSDPRGNTEAFF
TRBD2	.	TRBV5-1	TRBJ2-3	TGCGCCAGCAGCCTCCCGGCGGGCGGGGGAAGGGATACGCAGTATTTT	CASSLPAGGGRDTQYF
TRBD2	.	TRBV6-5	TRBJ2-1	TGTGCCAGCAGTTCCAGGACTAGCGGGGGAGCCGTGCAGTTCTTC	CASSSRTSGGAVQFF
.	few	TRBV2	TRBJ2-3	TGTGCCATCCAACCACTCAGGGGCACAGATACGCAGTATTTT	CAIQPLRGTDTQYF
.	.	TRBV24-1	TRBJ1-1	TGTGCCACCAGTGATTCGGGGGGGGAAGCTTTCTTT	CATSDSGGEAFF
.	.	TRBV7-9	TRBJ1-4	TGTGCCAGCAGCTTAGCCGGGACTAATGAAAAACTGTTTTTT	CASSLAGTNEKLFF
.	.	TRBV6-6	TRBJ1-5	TGTGCCAGCAGTCGGGGTTCAGCCTTCGGGGGCAATCAGCCCCAGCATTTT	CASSRGSAFGGNQPQHF
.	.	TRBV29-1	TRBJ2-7	TGCAGCGTTGGGGAACAGGGCTACGAGCAGTACTTC	CSVGEQGYEQYF
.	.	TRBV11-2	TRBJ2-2	TGTGCCAGCAGAACCTGGGGCCAGGGGTCCGCCGGGGAGCTGTTTTTT	CASRTWGQGSAGELFF
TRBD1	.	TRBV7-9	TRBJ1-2	TGTGCCAGCAGCTTAACGACAGGGCATTTGGATGGCTACACCTTC	CASSLTTGHLDGYTF
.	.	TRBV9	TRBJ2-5	TGTGCCAGCAGCGTAGCTGTCGGGGAACAAGAGACCCAGTACTTC	CASSVAVGEQETQYF
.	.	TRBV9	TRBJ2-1	TGTGCCAGCAGCGTAGGCGGGACGACATACAATGAGCAGTTCTTC	CASSVGGTTYNEQFF
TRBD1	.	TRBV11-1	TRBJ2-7	TGTGCCAGCAGCCCTAGGACAGGGAATTACGAGCAGTACTTC	CASSPRTGNYEQYF
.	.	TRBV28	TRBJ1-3	TGTGCCAGCAGCCTCCTTCGGAACACCATATATTTT	CASSLLRNTIYF
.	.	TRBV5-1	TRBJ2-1	TGCGCCAGCAGCCCAAGACTAACTAATGAGCAGTTCTTC	CASSPRLTNEQFF
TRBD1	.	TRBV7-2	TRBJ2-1	TGTGCCAGCAGCCGGGACAGGGACTATGAGCAGTTCTTC	CASSRDRDYEQFF